The 21 T cell receptor beta chains below all came from one sample that was sequenced in a study of control samples from healthy donors and cancer patients. Using immunoSEQ multiplex PCR, the repertoire was profiled, and TCRdb retains in-frame clones only, with some absent. The data show over 80,000 clones, 82% seen once. Sequencing input: blood. These receptors originate from a man aged 55-75 years in good health.

The CDR3 loop is CASSASGQNTEAFF. CDR3 bases: TGTGCCAGCAGTGCCTCAGGGCAGAACACTGAAGCTTTCTTT. The rearrangement uses TRBV6-4 and TRBJ1-1; maybe TRBD1 (5 bases). CDR3 length equals 14 residues. CDR1 is MRHNA and CDR2 is SNTAGT in the germline V gene. Trimming cost V 4 bases and J 1 base, with 10 bases left between them.

CDR3 region: CASSLGPGESYNEQFF. In nucleotides, the CDR3 is TGCGCCAGCAGCTTGGGTCCGGGAGAGTCCTACAATGAGCAGTTCTTC. V is TRBV5-1 and J is TRBJ2-1; perhaps TRBD2 as D (6 bases). This CDR3 comprises 16 residues. V was pared by 0 bases and J by 1 base, with 11 bases between. CDR1 is SGHRS, CDR2 YFSETQ, per germline. The full variable domain, completed using reference TRBV5-1 and TRBJ2-1, is KAGVTQTPRYLIKTRGQQVTLSCSPISGHRSVSWYQQTPGQGLQFLFEYFSETQRNKGNFPGRFSGRQFSNSRSEMNVSTLELGDSALYLCASSLGPGESYNEQFFGPGTRLTVL.

V gene TRBV4-1 combines with J gene TRBJ2-7; TRBD2 matches at 10 bases. The germline V gene has CDR1 MGHRA and CDR2 YSYEKL. Trimming cost V 5 bases and J 0 bases; bases outside gene matches: 4. CDR3 length: 15 residues. The CDR3 spells CASSGGLASSYEQYF. In DNA form, the CDR3 reads TGCGCCAGCAGCGGGGGACTAGCGAGCTCCTACGAGCAGTACTTC.

V usage is TRBV29-1 and J usage is TRBJ1-2; D is unresolved. Germline values: CDR1 SQVTM, CDR2 ANQGSEA. The CDR3 is 13 residues long. Trimming cost V 2 bases and J 2 bases, with 9 bases left between them. The CDR3 reads CSVERRGNYGYTF. The CDR3 DNA sequence: TGCAGCGTTGAAAGGCGCGGGAACTATGGCTACACCTTC.

As DNA, the CDR3 is TGTGCCAGCAGTGATTGGGGACTAGCGGGAGAGCAGGGCAATGAGCAGTTCTTC. Protein sequence: CASSDWGLAGEQGNEQFF. The chain links TRBV2 to TRBJ2-1; 14 bases align to TRBD2. From germline, CDR1 is SNHLY and CDR2 FYNNEI. There are 18 residues in the CDR3. The ends lost 3 bases at V and 6 bases at J; junction bases unmatched: 10.

The chain couples TRBV19 to TRBJ2-4, with D perhaps being TRBD1 or TRBD2 (5 bases each). CDR1 is LNHDA and CDR2 is SQIVND in the germline V gene (reference sequence). The V end lost 3 bases, the J end lost 6 bases, and 12 bases lay between the germline ends. The length of the CDR3 is 14 residues. The CDR3 nucleotides are TGTGCCAGTAGTATTGGGGGAGCAGGAAACATTCAGTACTTC. This translates into CASSIGGAGNIQYF.

The chain couples TRBV6-6 to TRBJ2-3, with 7 positions matching TRBD2. After removal of 8 bases from V and 3 bases from J, the junction contained 5 bases not matched to a gene. The CDR3 has 13 amino acids. The V gene's germline CDR1 is MNHNY and CDR2 SVGAGI (reference sequence). CDR3 nucleotide sequence: TGTGCCAGCGGGGGGAGGGTAACAGATACGCAGTATTTT. Translating it yields CASGGRVTDTQYF.

CDR3 amino acids: CASSLYRGTVYNEQFF. The DNA of the CDR3 is TGTGCCAGCAGTTTGTACAGGGGTACAGTATACAATGAGCAGTTCTTC. The chain links TRBV28 to TRBJ2-1, with 7 bases fitting TRBD1. Germline V gene data show CDR1 as MDHEN and CDR2 as SYDVKM. The CDR3 consists of 16 residues. Germline trimming cut 3 bases from V and 4 bases from J; bases unmatched to any gene: 9.

V gene TRBV6-5 combines with J gene TRBJ1-2; D not certain. V was pared by 1 base and J by 7 bases, with 7 bases between. The CDR3 is 12 residues long. CDR1 and CDR2 from the germline V gene are MNHEY and SVGAGI. In nucleotides, the CDR3 is TGTGCCAGCAGTTACTTGGGTTCTGGCTACACCTTC. Amino acids: CASSYLGSGYTF.

About this clone itself: The junction shows a germline mismatch at one end, possibly a read error. The chain employs TRBV6-5 and TRBJ1-1, with TRBD1 matching over 10 bases. Germline lookup yields CDR1 MNHEY and CDR2 SVGAGI. CDR3 length: 15 amino acids. The CDR3, as DNA: TGTGCCAGCAGCTATGGGACAGGGGTGAAGACTGAAGCTTTCTTT. Its translation: CASSYGTGVKTEAFF.

J is TRBJ2-1 and V is TRBV10-3; no definite D call. CDR3 length equals 15 residues. Trimming took off 2 bases at V and 6 bases at J, with 14 bases between the two ends. The germline gives CDR1 ENHRY, CDR2 SYGVKD. The chain's CDR3 is CAISELELDGNEQFF. As DNA, the CDR3 is TGTGCCATCAGTGAGCTCGAGCTAGACGGCAATGAGCAGTTCTTC.

This clone came up once. The J gene is TRBJ2-4, the V gene TRBV2; D is ambiguous. This CDR3 region has 13 residues. Germline V gene data show CDR1 as SNHLY and CDR2 as FYNNEI. Trimming took 5 bases from V and 5 from J, leaving 10 bases between them. Written as DNA, the CDR3 is TGTGCCAGCAGTCCTGATGCTCAAAACATTCAGTACTTC. This codes for CASSPDAQNIQYF.

V usage is TRBV27 and J usage is TRBJ2-1; TRBD2 matches at 8 bases. The CDR3 has 17 amino acids. J gave up 7 bases and V 0 bases, and 11 bases lay outside the gene matches. Germline lookup yields CDR1 MNHEY and CDR2 SMNVEV (reference sequence). CDR3 loop: CASSLSLSGSGFNEQFF. The CDR3 DNA reads as TGTGCCAGCAGTTTATCCCTAAGCGGGAGTGGTTTTAATGAGCAGTTCTTC.

This clone was seen only once. The V gene is TRBV30, the J gene TRBJ1-1; D ambiguous. V shed 0 bases and J shed 11 bases, with 13 bases lying between them. Germline V gives CDR1 GTSNPN, CDR2 SVGIG (reference sequence). This CDR3 has 12 residues. The CDR3 region is CAWSVPAMRAFF. The DNA of the CDR3 is TGTGCCTGGAGTGTCCCGGCGATGCGCGCTTTCTTT.

This clone was seen a handful of times. This rearrangement joins TRBV6-5 to TRBJ1-2; 7 positions match TRBD1. This CDR3 has 14 residues. Germline V lookup: CDR1 MNHEY, CDR2 SVGAGI. With V trimmed by 5 bases and J by 8 bases, 11 bases remained unmatched. DNA for the CDR3: TGTGCCAGCAGTCTCCCGGGACAGATCGAAGGCTACACCTTC. Protein sequence: CASSLPGQIEGYTF.

V is TRBV7-8 and J is TRBJ2-1; 8 nucleotides match TRBD2. Per the germline V gene, CDR1 is SGHVS and CDR2 is FQNEAQ. There are 14 residues in the CDR3. J lost 9 bases, V lost 8 bases, and 12 bases had no gene match. The CDR3 bases are TGTGCCAGCGGACTGAGCGGGAGAGGAAGTGAGCAGTTCTTC. This translates into CASGLSGRGSEQFF.

The chain joins TRBV6-5 to TRBJ2-6; no clear D. Trimming left V 7 bases short and J 0 bases short, with 4 bases between. This CDR3 is built from 13 residues. The germline V gene encodes CDR1 MNHEY and CDR2 SVGAGI. The CDR3, as DNA: TGTGCCAGCACTCGCTCTGGGGCCAACGTCCTGACTTTC. The encoded protein is CASTRSGANVLTF.

This chain links TRBV25-1 with TRBJ1-1; tentative D call: TRBD1 (6 bases). V was pared by 4 bases and J by 5 bases, with 17 bases between. The CDR3 is 15 residues long. Germline CDR1 MGHDK, CDR2 SYGVNS. The CDR3 region is CASSGDTGRGTEAFF. DNA of the CDR3: TGTGCCAGCAGTGGGGATACAGGGAGAGGGACTGAAGCTTTCTTT.

The chain carries TRBV24-1 and TRBJ1-2; D may be TRBD1 (6 bases). The CDR3 is 12 amino acids. Looked up from germline, CDR1 is KGHDR and CDR2 is SFDVKD. Trimming shortened V by 5 bases and J by 8 bases, and 11 bases separated the two germline ends. In nucleotides, the CDR3 is TGTGCCACCAGTGGGGGGGGGCGAGGCTACACCTTC. Translation: CATSGGGRGYTF.

The chain links TRBV30 to TRBJ1-1; D remains ambiguous. The CDR3 loop spans 13 amino acids. Trimming pared 3 bases from V and 1 base from J, leaving 9 bases between. Germline V gene data show CDR1 as GTSNPN and CDR2 as SVGIG (reference sequence). The CDR3: CAWSLPANTEAFF. The CDR3 DNA follows: TGTGCCTGGAGCCTCCCGGCGAACACTGAAGCTTTCTTT.

The rearrangement links TRBV19 to TRBJ2-1; D possibly corresponds to TRBD1 (7 bases). Germline V gene lookup returns CDR1 LNHDA and CDR2 SQIVND (reference sequence). The CDR3 length is 15 residues. V was pared by 4 bases and J by 3 bases, with 13 bases between. DNA of the CDR3: TGTGCCAGTAGTACTTCGCAGGGGGGCTACAATGAGCAGTTCTTC. Translating gives CASSTSQGGYNEQFF. The full variable domain, its missing parts supplied by reference TRBV19 and TRBJ2-1, is DGGITQSPKYLFRKEGQNVTLSCEQNLNHDAMYWYRQDPGQGLRLIYYSQIVNDFQKGDIAEGYSVSREKKESFPLTVTSAQKNPTAFYLCASSTSQGGYNEQFFGPGTRLTVL.